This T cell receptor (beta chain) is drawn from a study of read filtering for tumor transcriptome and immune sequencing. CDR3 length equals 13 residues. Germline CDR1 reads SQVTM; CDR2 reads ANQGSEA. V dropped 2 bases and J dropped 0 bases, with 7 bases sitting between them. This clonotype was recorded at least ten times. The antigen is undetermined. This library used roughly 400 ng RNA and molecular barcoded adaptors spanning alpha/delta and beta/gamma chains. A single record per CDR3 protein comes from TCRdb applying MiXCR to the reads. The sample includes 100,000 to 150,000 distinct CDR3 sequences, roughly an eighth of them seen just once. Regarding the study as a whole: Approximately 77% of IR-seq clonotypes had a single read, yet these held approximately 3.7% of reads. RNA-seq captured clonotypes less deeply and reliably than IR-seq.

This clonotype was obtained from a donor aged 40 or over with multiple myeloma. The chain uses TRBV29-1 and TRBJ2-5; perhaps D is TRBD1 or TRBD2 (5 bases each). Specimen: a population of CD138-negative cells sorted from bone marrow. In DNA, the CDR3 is TGCAGCGTTGAATGGGGGTACCAAGAGACCCAGTACTTC. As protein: CSVEWGYQETQYF.